This TCR beta chain is drawn from a study of T cell changes during pregnancy in multiple sclerosis. The CDR3 is 15 residues long. Germline CDR1 reads LNHNV; CDR2 reads YYDKDF (reference sequence). Trimming took off 1 base at V and 0 bases at J, with 7 bases between the two ends. This table comes from immunoSEQ multiplex PCR, and its TCRdb copy is limited to in-frame clones, with some not included. This sample has 90,000 to 95,000 clones; roughly 93% occur once, and the top ten carry 3.5% to 4.5%. This receptor was obtained from a female donor with multiple sclerosis, enrolled in a pregnancy study. The chain employs TRBV15 and TRBJ2-1; perhaps TRBD2 as D (5 bases). The sequencing here drew on peripheral blood, taken in the first trimester of pregnancy. The chain's CDR3 is CATSRGRGSYNEQFF. CDR3 nucleotides: TGTGCCACCAGCAGAGGTCGGGGCTCCTACAATGAGCAGTTCTTC.